The rows below give T cell receptor beta chains drawn from one sample of a study of beta chain features in type 1 diabetes. Assay: immunoSEQ multiplex PCR; the TCRdb copy retains only in-frame clones and omits some. The sample consists of 310,000 or so clones, about 11% of them appearing once. Sequenced sample: naive CD4+ T cells from blood. Receptors originate from a woman aged 25 to 45 in good health. Each CDR3 is given with its conserved first and last residue. Fields, in order: clone size, D gene, J gene, V gene, CDR3 protein, CDR3 DNA. The D gene is left open where the match is weak. Clone sizes are given selectively: once, few, many, or a class where the clone is expanded.

- - TRBJ2-1 TRBV7-2 CASSLRRADEQFF TGTGCCAGCAGCCTCAGGAGGGCCGATGAGCAGTTCTTC
- TRBD2 TRBJ2-7 TRBV28 CASSLMVAGGPYEQYF TGTGCCAGCAGTTTAATGGTGGCGGGAGGGCCCTACGAGCAGTACTTC
- - TRBJ2-1 TRBV18 CASSPLDRGSSYNEQFF TGTGCCAGCTCACCTTTGGACCGAGGGAGCTCCTACAATGAGCAGTTCTTC
many - TRBJ2-5 TRBV5-4 CASSLRGQETQYF TGTGCCAGCAGCTTGCGGGGGCAAGAGACCCAGTACTTC
few TRBD2 TRBJ2-7 TRBV25-1 CASSDLRGTSGSKQYF TGTGCCAGCAGTGACCTGAGGGGGACTAGCGGGAGTAAGCAGTACTTC
- TRBD1 TRBJ2-1 TRBV27 CASRGTGRNEQFF TGTGCCAGCAGGGGGACAGGGCGGAATGAGCAGTTCTTC
few TRBD1 TRBJ2-1 TRBV7-7 CASSRDRGSYNEQFF TGTGCTAGCAGCCGGGACAGGGGCTCCTACAATGAGCAGTTCTTC
- - TRBJ2-2 TRBV4-3 CASSQVALGGRTGELFF TGCGCCAGCAGCCAAGTCGCTTTGGGCGGGCGGACCGGGGAGCTGTTTTTT
- - TRBJ2-1 TRBV25-1 CASSAGGSSYNEQFF TGTGCCAGCAGTGCTGGAGGTAGCTCCTACAATGAGCAGTTCTTC
- - TRBJ2-1 TRBV6-5 CASSYRELQFF TGTGCCAGCAGTTACCGGGAGTTGCAGTTCTTC
- - TRBJ2-7 TRBV28 CASRGTGTYEQYF TGTGCCAGCAGGGGCACAGGGACCTACGAGCAGTACTTC
- - TRBJ2-2 TRBV5-4 CASSFGTGELFF TGTGCCAGCAGCTTCGGCACCGGGGAGCTGTTTTTT
few - TRBJ2-1 TRBV9 CASSVRGRGSAMRGEQFF TGTGCCAGCAGCGTTAGGGGACGGGGGTCCGCCATGAGGGGTGAGCAGTTCTTC
- TRBD2 TRBJ2-7 TRBV7-2 CASRISGTSDEQYF TGTGCCAGCAGAATATCCGGGACTAGCGACGAGCAGTACTTC
- TRBD1 TRBJ1-5 TRBV28 CASTTRTGRVRNQPQHF TGTGCCAGCACCACCCGGACAGGTAGGGTCCGGAATCAGCCCCAGCATTTT
few - TRBJ1-1 TRBV10-3 CAIKARNTEAFF TGTGCCATTAAAGCCCGCAACACTGAAGCTTTCTTT
few - TRBJ2-2 TRBV7-3 CASSSGQRNTGELFF TGTGCCAGCAGCTCAGGACAGAGAAACACCGGGGAGCTGTTTTTT
- - TRBJ1-4 TRBV28 CASLGQLGEKLFF TGTGCCAGCCTTGGACAGCTCGGGGAAAAACTGTTTTTT
- TRBD1 TRBJ1-1 TRBV6-1 CASSDTGGTEAFF TGTGCCAGCAGTGACACAGGGGGAACTGAAGCTTTCTTT
few - TRBJ2-3 TRBV7-8 CASSLQGLGPTDTQYF TGTGCCAGCAGCCTCCAGGGACTCGGCCCCACAGATACGCAGTATTTT
- TRBD1 TRBJ1-4 TRBV27 CASSTGTGAWKLFF TGTGCCAGCAGTACCGGGACAGGGGCATGGAAACTGTTTTTT
- TRBD1 TRBJ1-5 TRBV5-8 CASSEGTGWNQPQHF TGTGCCAGCAGCGAAGGGACAGGGTGGAATCAGCCCCAGCATTTT
few - TRBJ2-5 TRBV7-2 CASSTSGRETQYF TGTGCCAGCAGCACATCAGGGAGGGAGACCCAGTACTTC
- - TRBJ2-1 TRBV7-3 CASSLEVGAPEQFF TGTGCCAGCAGCTTAGAGGTGGGGGCCCCTGAGCAGTTCTTC
few TRBD1 TRBJ1-3 TRBV30 CAWSVETGTGNTIYF TGTGCCTGGAGTGTGGAGACAGGGACTGGAAACACCATATATTTT
- - TRBJ2-1 TRBV4-2 CASSQESDLNSYNEQFF TGTGCCAGCAGCCAAGAGAGCGACTTGAACTCCTACAATGAGCAGTTCTTC
- TRBD2 TRBJ2-1 TRBV7-3 CASSFNSGGINEQFF TGTGCCAGCAGCTTCAATAGCGGGGGAATCAATGAGCAGTTCTTC
- - TRBJ2-7 TRBV6-5 CASSYLYEQYF TGTGCCAGCAGTTACTTATACGAGCAGTACTTC
few TRBD1 TRBJ2-7 TRBV9 CASSATGESYEQYF TGTGCCAGCAGCGCCACAGGGGAATCCTACGAGCAGTACTTC
few - TRBJ2-2 TRBV30 CAWSVWGPNTGELFF TGTGCCTGGAGTGTCTGGGGGCCGAACACCGGGGAGCTGTTTTTT
few - TRBJ2-1 TRBV11-2 CASSLERTSYNEQFF TGTGCCAGCAGCTTAGAACGAACATCCTACAATGAGCAGTTCTTC
- - TRBJ1-4 TRBV4-3 CASSQVLSRAFNEKLFF TGCGCCAGCAGCCAAGTTCTTTCCAGGGCCTTTAATGAAAAACTGTTTTTT
- - TRBJ2-1 TRBV7-3 CASSLDRATINEQFF TGTGCCAGCAGCCTGGATAGGGCGACTATCAATGAGCAGTTCTTC
- - TRBJ2-6 TRBV18 CASSPGGYGTGANVLTF TGTGCCAGCTCACCAGGAGGGTATGGAACTGGGGCCAACGTCCTGACTTTC